The rows below give T cell receptor beta chains drawn from one sample of a study of identical twins. TCRdb re-called the 5' RACE reads through MiXCR, storing one row per CDR3 protein. This table holds about 500,000 distinct CDR3 sequences, more than 13% found once. The sample was also reused in another study, on yellow fever vaccine responses in identical twins.

Sequenced: CD4+ T cells sorted from blood. These receptors were collected from a woman between 18 and 29 years old in good health. CDR3s include the opening cysteine and the closing phenylalanine or tryptophan. The D gene is left open where the match is weak. Not all rows give a size; the values are once, few, many and, for expanded clones, a class.

size: NA
V: TRBV20-1
J: TRBJ2-7
D: NA
CDR3: CSARDAGRNEQYF
DNA: TGCAGTGCTAGAGATGCAGGGAGGAACGAGCAGTACTTC

size: few
V: TRBV5-1
J: TRBJ2-2
D: TRBD1
CDR3: CASSPRDRTHFGELFF
DNA: TGCGCCAGCAGCCCCCGGGACAGGACCCACTTCGGGGAGCTGTTTTTT

size: NA
V: TRBV28
J: TRBJ2-5
D: NA
CDR3: CASRLGPSQETQYF
DNA: TGTGCCAGCAGGTTGGGGCCAAGCCAAGAGACCCAGTACTTC

size: NA
V: TRBV10-3
J: TRBJ2-7
D: NA
CDR3: CAISESRTAYEQYF
DNA: TGTGCCATCAGTGAGTCTAGGACAGCCTACGAGCAGTACTTC

size: few
V: TRBV7-2
J: TRBJ2-7
D: TRBD1
CDR3: CASSPGQGITYEQYF
DNA: TGTGCCAGCAGCCCCGGACAGGGGATCACCTACGAGCAGTACTTC

size: NA
V: TRBV7-6
J: TRBJ2-5
D: TRBD1
CDR3: CASSDRGTETQYF
DNA: TGTGCCAGCAGCGACAGGGGTACAGAGACCCAGTACTTC

size: few
V: TRBV12-3/TRBV12-4
J: TRBJ1-1
D: NA
CDR3: CASSLLRGPEAFF
DNA: TGTGCCAGCAGTTTATTGAGGGGACCTGAAGCTTTCTTT

size: many
V: TRBV29-1
J: TRBJ2-5
D: TRBD1
CDR3: CSVEDRGQETQYF
DNA: TGCAGCGTTGAGGACAGGGGCCAAGAGACCCAGTACTTC

size: few
V: TRBV30
J: TRBJ1-2
D: TRBD1
CDR3: CAWSPTGEVGYTF
DNA: TGTGCCTGGAGTCCGACAGGGGAGGTTGGCTACACCTTC

size: NA
V: TRBV3-1
J: TRBJ2-3
D: TRBD2
CDR3: CACSQTRTSGTDTQYF
DNA: TGTGCCTGCAGCCAAACCCGGACTAGCGGCACAGATACGCAGTATTTT